There are a few counts of the clone carrying this T cell receptor (beta chain). The data were taken from a study of T cell clonotyping in hematopoietic cell transplantation. The assay was immunoSEQ multiplex PCR, and TCRdb's table has in-frame clones only and misses some. Counted here are over 10,000 clones, about four fifths occurring once; the ten biggest clones make up 5.8%. The CDR3 loop spans 16 amino acids. Unmatched junction bases numbered 12, after V lost 10 bases and J lost 2 bases. Germline loops: CDR1 MNHEY, CDR2 SMNVEV (reference sequence). V is TRBV27 and J is TRBJ2-3, with 10 positions matching TRBD2. The TCR sequence derives from a female patient between 40 and 55 years old who had an allogeneic stem cell transplant from a related donor, so T cells may come from the graft donor. Some clones in this sample may be carry-over from other donors' samples. Source: PBMCs, taken 100 days after allogeneic stem cell transplant. The CDR3 region is CATRRTSGHLTDTQYF. CDR3 coding DNA: TGTGCCACCCGGAGGACTAGCGGACACCTCACAGATACGCAGTATTTT.